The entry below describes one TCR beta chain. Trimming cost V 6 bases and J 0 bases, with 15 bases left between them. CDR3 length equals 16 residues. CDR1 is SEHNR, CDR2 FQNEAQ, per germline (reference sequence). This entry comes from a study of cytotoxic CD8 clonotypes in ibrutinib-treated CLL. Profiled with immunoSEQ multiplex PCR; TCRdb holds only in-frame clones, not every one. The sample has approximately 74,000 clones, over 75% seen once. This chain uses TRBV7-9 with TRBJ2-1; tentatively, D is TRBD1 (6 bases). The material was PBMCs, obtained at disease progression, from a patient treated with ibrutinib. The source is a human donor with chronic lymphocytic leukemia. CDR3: CASRPGQKSSYNEQFF. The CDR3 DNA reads TGTGCCAGCAGACCGGGACAAAAAAGCTCCTACAATGAGCAGTTCTTC.